A single T cell receptor beta chain is shown here with its context. The primer mix had 60 Vbeta and 13 Jbeta primers. Using immunoSEQ multiplex PCR, the repertoire was profiled, and TCRdb retains in-frame clones only, with some absent. The sample lists some 200,000 clones; roughly 80% were seen once. The sample originates from a study of cytomegalovirus exposure and HLA in healthy donors. The CDR3 runs 17 residues. Germline trimming cut 3 bases from V and 7 bases from J; bases unmatched to any gene: 12. Germline CDR1 and CDR2: SGHNT and YYREEE (reference sequence). The clonotype originates from a man aged 40-49 years in good health and CMV-seropositive. This sequence joins TRBV5-4 and TRBJ2-3, with 12 nucleotides matching TRBD2. The sample taken for sequencing was PBMCs. The DNA of the CDR3 is TGTGCCAGCAGCTCCGCCGCTAGCGGGGGGGCTGGGAATACGCAGTATTTT. Translating gives CASSSAASGGAGNTQYF.